Below are 31 T cell receptor beta chains sequenced from a single sample in a study of T cells in localized non-small cell lung cancer. Sequencing used immunoSEQ multiplex PCR; TCRdb keeps in-frame clones, though not all of them. This sample has some 2,000 clones, with roughly a third found just once. Specimen: normal lung tissue next to the tumor, collected before any cancer treatment. The receptor source for this set is a male donor aged 60 or older with stage I squamous cell lung carcinoma.

This clone appeared a few times. The rearrangement uses TRBV5-1 and TRBJ2-3; 12 bases are a match to TRBD2. Germline-derived CDR1 and CDR2 are SGHRS and YFSETQ. The CDR3 contains 16 residues. The V gene end was trimmed by 0 bases and the J gene end by 3 bases; junction bases not matched to a gene: 2. In DNA, the CDR3 is TGCGCCAGCAGCTTGGAACTAGCGGGAGGAACAGATACGCAGTATTTT. This translates into CASSLELAGGTDTQYF.

The rearrangement links TRBV11-3 to TRBJ2-3; D unclear. The V end lost 3 bases, the J end lost 1 base, and 8 bases lay between the germline ends. The germline CDR1 and CDR2 sequences are SGHNT and YENEEA. The CDR3 loop spans 14 amino acids. CDR3 amino acids: CASSFTGGTDTQYF. The CDR3 DNA follows: TGTGCCAGCAGCTTTACTGGGGGCACAGATACGCAGTATTTT.

The DNA of the CDR3 is TGTGCCAGCAGGCCAGGGGGCGCGCTTGGCTACACCTTC. Translated: CASRPGGALGYTF. The rearrangement joins TRBV28 to TRBJ1-2; 8 bases are shared with TRBD1. CDR1 is MDHEN, CDR2 SYDVKM, per germline. J lost 7 bases, V lost 6 bases, and 7 bases had no gene match. This CDR3 is 13 amino acids long.

The rearrangement joins TRBV28 to TRBJ1-1; D not certain. With 7 bases removed from V and 1 base from J, the gap between germline ends came to 16 bases. The V gene's germline CDR1 is MDHEN and CDR2 SYDVKM. The CDR3 has 15 residues. This chain's CDR3 is CASTDSSLGNTEAFF. The DNA for the CDR3 is TGTGCCAGCACCGATTCCTCGTTGGGGAACACTGAAGCTTTCTTT.

CDR3 in amino acids: CASSLYAGELMVQFF. In DNA form, the CDR3 reads TGTGCCAGCAGTTTATATGCTGGGGAACTGATGGTGCAGTTCTTC. The chain employs TRBV28 and TRBJ2-1; no firm D call. Trimming shortened V by 1 base and J by 12 bases, and 19 bases separated the two germline ends. This CDR3 region has 15 residues. Germline loops: CDR1 MDHEN, CDR2 SYDVKM.

V gene TRBV10-3 combines with J gene TRBJ2-3; 7 nucleotides agree with TRBD1. The CDR3 runs to 14 residues. With 9 bases clipped from V and 3 bases from J, the junction kept 9 bases outside the gene matches. Germline V CDR1 and CDR2: ENHRY, SYGVKD. CDR3 region: CAMHPGGGTDTQYF. The CDR3, as DNA: TGTGCCATGCACCCAGGGGGTGGGACAGATACGCAGTATTTT.

The chain joins TRBV28 to TRBJ1-1; weak D call: TRBD1 (6 bases). V was cut by 3 bases and J by 0 bases, with 8 bases left in between. Germline V CDR1 and CDR2: MDHEN, SYDVKM. The CDR3 consists of 14 residues. CDR3 in amino acids: CASSLGHLNTEAFF. CDR3 sequence (DNA): TGTGCCAGCAGTTTGGGACATCTGAACACTGAAGCTTTCTTT. Based on the CDR3 plus reference TRBV28 and TRBJ1-1, the full variable domain is DVKVTQSSRYLVKRTGEKVFLECVQDMDHENMFWYRQDPGLGLRLIYFSYDVKMKEKGDIPEGYSVSREKKERFSLILESASTNQTSMYLCASSLGHLNTEAFFGQGTRLTVV.

V usage is TRBV18 and J usage is TRBJ1-1; D unresolved. The CDR3 is 15 amino acids. Trimming stripped 2 bases from V and 4 bases from J, with 14 bases between. Germline assignment: CDR1 KGHSH and CDR2 LQKENI. CDR3 loop: CASSPNRGAGTEAFF. The CDR3 DNA reads as TGTGCCAGCTCACCAAATCGTGGAGCGGGCACTGAAGCTTTCTTT. Full variable domain (remainder filled in from reference TRBV18 and TRBJ1-1): NAGVMQNPRHLVRRRGQEARLRCSPMKGHSHVYWYRQLPEEGLKFMVYLQKENIIDESGMPKERFSAEFPKEGPSILRIQQVVRGDSAAYFCASSPNRGAGTEAFFGQGTRLTVV.

This clone occurred a few times. The V and J genes are TRBV14 and TRBJ2-5, with D possibly being TRBD1 (6 bases). V lost 3 bases to trimming and J lost 1 base, with 9 bases between them. The CDR3 has 14 amino acids. Per germline, CDR1 SGHDN and CDR2 FVKESK. CDR3 protein: CASSQTGFQETQYF. The CDR3 DNA sequence: TGTGCCAGCAGCCAGACAGGCTTCCAAGAGACCCAGTACTTC. Full variable domain (rest looked up from reference TRBV14 and TRBJ2-5): EAGVTQFPSHSVIEKGQTVTLRCDPISGHDNLYWYRRVMGKEIKFLLHFVKESKQDESGMPNNRFLAERTGGTYSTLKVQPAELEDSGVYFCASSQTGFQETQYFGPGTRLLVL.

This clone is labeled as medium-sized. The chain has TRBV6-8 and TRBJ2-7; 7 nucleotides align to TRBD2. The J segment lost 5 bases and the V segment lost 3 bases, leaving 7 bases of the junction unmatched. The CDR3 loop spans 14 amino acids. From germline, CDR1 is MNHGY and CDR2 SAAAGT. Written as DNA, the CDR3 is TGTGCCAGCAGTTATGGCGGGAGCATCAACGAGCAGTACTTC. Its protein is CASSYGGSINEQYF.

The chain joins TRBV14 to TRBJ2-5; D gene unclear. The V and J ends lost 0 bases and 1 base respectively, with 9 bases between them. Germline loops: CDR1 SGHDN, CDR2 FVKESK. The CDR3 spans 15 residues. The CDR3 region has the DNA TGTGCCAGCAGCCAAGATAGTATTTTCCAAGAGACCCAGTACTTC. This gives the protein CASSQDSIFQETQYF.

This chain connects TRBV29-1 to TRBJ2-1; TRBD2 agrees at 9 bases. CDR1 SQVTM and CDR2 ANQGSEA come from the germline V gene. V lost 5 bases and J lost 8; bases outside the gene matches: 10. The CDR3 has 14 amino acids. Here the CDR3 DNA reads TGCAGCGTTTTTTCCGGGACTAGCTCGTATGAGCAGTTCTTC. This gives the protein CSVFSGTSSYEQFF.

The gene calls are TRBV5-1 and TRBJ1-3; D is undetermined. This CDR3 is 14 amino acids long. V shed 0 bases and J shed 5 bases, with 9 bases lying between them. Germline CDR1 reads SGHRS; CDR2 reads YFSETQ. CDR3 sequence (DNA): TGCGCCAGCAGCTTGGGGACCCCGCGAAACACCATATATTTT. Translation gives CASSLGTPRNTIYF.

This clone was detected a few times. The chain joins TRBV30 to TRBJ2-3, with 8 bases fitting TRBD1. The CDR3 has 14 residues. J lost 6 bases, V lost 1 base, and 6 bases had no gene match. Germline CDR1 is GTSNPN and CDR2 is SVGIG (reference sequence). The DNA for the CDR3 is TGTGCCTGGAGTGAACTGACAGGGGCCGATACGCAGTATTTT. Amino acid sequence: CAWSELTGADTQYF.

V and J are TRBV14 and TRBJ2-7; D call uncertain. The V gene lost 3 bases and the J gene lost 2 bases, with 2 bases spanning the gap. Germline CDR1 is SGHDN and CDR2 is FVKESK. The CDR3 has 11 residues. CDR3 in DNA: TGTGCCAGCAGCCATGCCTACGAGCAGTACTTC. Translating gives CASSHAYEQYF.

The V call is TRBV30, the J call TRBJ2-1; 11 bases are a match to TRBD2. Germline-derived CDR1 and CDR2 are GTSNPN and SVGIG (reference sequence). The junction had 8 bases not matched to a gene; V was cut back by 4 bases and J by 6 bases. This CDR3 comprises 15 residues. The DNA of the CDR3 is TGTGCCTGGAAACTAGCGGGAGCTCCCGGCAATGAGCAGTTCTTC. It encodes CAWKLAGAPGNEQFF.

The chain joins TRBV29-1 to TRBJ2-1, with TRBD1 matching 7 bases. V dropped 8 bases and J dropped 7; count of bases not matched to a gene: 14. CDR3 length equals 14 residues. Germline loops: CDR1 SQVTM, CDR2 ANQGSEA. The CDR3 DNA reads TGCAGCTTCGGCGACGGGACAGATGTTAATGAGCAGTTCTTC. Amino acids: CSFGDGTDVNEQFF.

In its sample, this clone was seen a few times. V usage is TRBV11-3 and J usage is TRBJ2-3; D is tentatively TRBD1 or TRBD2 (5 bases each). Per the germline V gene, CDR1 is SGHNT and CDR2 is YENEEA. This CDR3 contains 16 residues. V dropped 4 bases and J dropped 5 bases, with 19 bases sitting between them. CDR3 amino acids: CASSSPRDLGKDTQYF. DNA of the CDR3: TGTGCCAGCAGCTCCCCCCGGGACCTGGGAAAAGATACGCAGTATTTT.

The chain joins TRBV6-8 to TRBJ1-5; the D gene is possibly TRBD1 (5 bases). In germline, CDR1 is MNHGY, CDR2 SAAAGT. The V gene lost 2 bases and the J gene lost 2 bases, with 10 bases spanning the gap. The CDR3 sequence is 15 residues long. CDR3 coding DNA: TGTGCCAGCAGTTACGGGGGATCGGGCAATCAGCCCCAGCATTTT. Protein sequence: CASSYGGSGNQPQHF.

The chain recombines TRBV11-3 with TRBJ2-1; D gene uncertain. V was shortened by 5 bases and J by 7 bases, with 15 bases between the two germline ends. CDR3 length equals 14 residues. Germline values: CDR1 SGHNT, CDR2 YENEEA. The CDR3 protein is CASSQNFALNEQFF. In DNA form, the CDR3 reads TGTGCCAGCAGCCAAAATTTTGCCTTGAATGAGCAGTTCTTC.

The CDR3, as DNA: TGTGCCAGCAACAGGGAAGGAAGCAATCAGCCCCAGCATTTT. Protein: CASNREGSNQPQHF. The chain has TRBV28 and TRBJ1-5, with a weak D call TRBD1 (6 bases). V lost 7 bases, J lost 1 base, and 11 bases lay in between. CDR3 length: 14 amino acids. CDR1 and CDR2 from the germline V gene are MDHEN and SYDVKM.

CDR3 sequence reads: CSVEGEPREKLFF. In DNA, the CDR3 is TGCAGCGTTGAGGGGGAGCCGAGGGAAAAACTGTTTTTT. The rearrangement uses TRBV29-1 and TRBJ1-4; D may be TRBD1 (5 bases). This CDR3 has 13 amino acids. The germline V gene has CDR1 SQVTM and CDR2 ANQGSEA. Trimming removed 3 bases from V and 8 bases from J, with 13 bases in between.

Judged by abundance, this clone is medium-sized. This chain joins TRBV6-8 and TRBJ2-7, with 7 bases matching TRBD1. This CDR3 has 15 amino acids. The germline CDR1 and CDR2 sequences are MNHGY and SAAAGT. The ends lost 5 bases at V and 3 bases at J; junction bases unmatched: 10. Here the CDR3 DNA reads TGTGCCAGCAGTACCCCCGGGACAGAGAGCTACGAGCAGTACTTC. Its protein is CASSTPGTESYEQYF.

The chain is built from TRBV30 and TRBJ1-2; tentatively, D is TRBD1 (5 bases). V lost 1 base and J lost 8, with 20 bases in between. The CDR3 has 15 amino acids. Germline CDR1 reads GTSNPN; CDR2 reads SVGIG (reference sequence). This chain's CDR3 is CAWSAWDGPVGGYTF. CDR3 nucleotides: TGTGCCTGGAGTGCCTGGGACGGCCCAGTGGGGGGCTACACCTTC.

In its sample, this clone is large. The genes are TRBV9 and TRBJ1-4; D might be TRBD1 (5 bases). Trimming stripped 0 bases from V and 5 bases from J, with 14 bases between. The germline gives CDR1 SGDLS, CDR2 YYNGEE. The CDR3 is 16 amino acids. CDR3 in DNA: TGTGCCAGCAGCGTAGACGGGGCAGGTCCAAATGAAAAACTGTTTTTT. Protein product: CASSVDGAGPNEKLFF.

This clone turned up a few times. This chain connects TRBV6-8 to TRBJ2-7, with a weak D call TRBD1 (7 bases). V was clipped by 3 bases and J by 0 bases, with 12 bases between them. CDR1 and CDR2 from the germline V gene are MNHGY and SAAAGT. The CDR3 consists of 15 residues. This CDR3 is CASSYPGGYSYEQYF. CDR3 bases: TGTGCCAGCAGTTATCCAGGGGGGTACTCCTACGAGCAGTACTTC.

This clone was seen only once. The chain joins TRBV30 to TRBJ1-5; 7 bases line up with TRBD1. The V gene's germline CDR1 is GTSNPN and CDR2 SVGIG (reference sequence). V dropped 2 bases and J dropped 6; count of bases not matched to a gene: 7. This CDR3 comprises 14 residues. DNA for the CDR3: TGTGCCTGGAGTTCCGTAGGGGGCACTCAGCCCCAGCATTTT. Its translation: CAWSSVGGTQPQHF.

The chain carries TRBV6-7 and TRBJ1-1; D is uncertain. Being an ORF, TRBV6-7 has a function that is uncertain. There are 14 residues in the CDR3. The V end lost 3 bases, the J end lost 4 bases, and 12 bases lay between the germline ends. The CDR3 DNA is TGTGCCAGCAGTTATGGATGGCCGGGCACTGAAGCTTTCTTT. Translating it yields CASSYGWPGTEAFF.

This clone has just a few counts. The chain links TRBV28 to TRBJ2-3, with D possibly being TRBD1 (6 bases). This CDR3 has 15 amino acids. The ends were cut back, 8 bases at V and 2 bases at J, with 17 bases in the middle. CDR1 and CDR2 (germline): MDHEN, SYDVKM. This CDR3 reads CASSGQTTATDTQYF. The CDR3 DNA reads as TGTGCCAGCTCCGGACAGACGACGGCCACAGATACGCAGTATTTT.

This chain uses TRBV28 with TRBJ1-1; D is perhaps TRBD1 (6 bases). Per germline, CDR1 MDHEN and CDR2 SYDVKM. The CDR3 is 15 residues long. V was trimmed by 7 bases and J by 1 base, leaving 16 bases between them. The CDR3 sequence: CASTLRAGANTEAFF. The DNA of the CDR3 is TGTGCCAGCACCCTCCGGGCGGGGGCGAACACTGAAGCTTTCTTT.

This clone was seen a handful of times. The chain couples TRBV6-8 to TRBJ2-4; 12 positions agree with TRBD2. Unmatched junction bases numbered 4, after V lost 7 bases and J lost 6 bases. Germline V CDR1 and CDR2: MNHGY, SAAAGT. The CDR3 sequence is 14 residues long. The CDR3 DNA follows: TGTGCCAGCATCGGACTAGCGGGATCAAACATTCAGTACTTC. Protein product: CASIGLAGSNIQYF.